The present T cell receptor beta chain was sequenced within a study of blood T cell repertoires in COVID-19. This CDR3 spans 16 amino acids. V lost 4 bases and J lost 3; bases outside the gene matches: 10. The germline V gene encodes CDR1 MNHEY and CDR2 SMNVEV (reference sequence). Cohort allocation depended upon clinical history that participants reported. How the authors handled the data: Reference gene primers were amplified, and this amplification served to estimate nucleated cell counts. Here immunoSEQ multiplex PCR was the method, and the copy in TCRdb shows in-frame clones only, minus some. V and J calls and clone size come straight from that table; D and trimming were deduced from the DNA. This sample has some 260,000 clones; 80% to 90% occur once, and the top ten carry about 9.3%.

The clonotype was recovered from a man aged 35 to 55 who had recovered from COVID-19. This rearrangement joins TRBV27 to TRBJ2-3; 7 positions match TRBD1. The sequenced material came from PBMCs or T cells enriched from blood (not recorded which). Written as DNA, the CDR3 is TGTGCCAGCAGTTATTCTAATACCAGGGGGACAGATACGCAGTATTTT. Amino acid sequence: CASSYSNTRGTDTQYF.